The sequence of this T cell receptor (beta chain) was determined in a study of blood T cells in healthy people across ages. Study conclusions and caveats: Changes in expanded clonotypes were possibly confounded, as the CMV status of donors was unknown. Fewer expanded clones and more diversity marked long-lived versus aged donors. Researchers judged that diversity estimates from one million T cells fell short of true values.

About this clonotype itself: What it binds is not known. Germline is not matched at one junction end, which may reflect a read error.

Germline V gene lookup returns CDR1 SGHDN and CDR2 FVKESK. The CDR3 has 14 residues. The second PCR ran roughly 6 to 11 cycles with a sample-barcoded 5' primer and J-beta primers. The yield of each sample was at least 3 million CDR3-containing paired-end reads. Each CDR3 protein is one row after TCRdb ran MiXCR on the 5' RACE reads. This sample has hundreds of thousands of distinct CDR3 sequences; roughly 41% occur once, and the top ten carry 20% to 25%. The V gene is TRBV14, the J gene TRBJ2-7; no definite D call. The sample was blood. The receptor was isolated from a woman aged 60 to 75 in good health. The CDR3 DNA is TGTGCCAGCAGCCAAGGGAAGCGCTCCTACGAGCGGTACTTC. Protein sequence: CASSQGKRSYERYF.